This T cell receptor beta chain was recorded in a study of cytomegalovirus exposure and HLA in healthy donors. Study-wide findings and caveats: Researchers had no immune exposure information except CMV serostatus available. The study labeled roughly 160 TCR beta chains cytomegalovirus-associated.

The PCR was carried out with 60 Vbeta primers and 13 Jbeta primers. Data came from immunoSEQ multiplex PCR; TCRdb stores just in-frame clones and leaves some out. The sample includes 120,000 or so clones, about two thirds seen only once; the top ten take more than 3%. Germline lookup yields CDR1 SGHRS and CDR2 YFSETQ. The V gene end was trimmed by 3 bases and the J gene end by 0 bases; junction bases not matched to a gene: 2. The CDR3 sequence is 14 residues long. Sampled while nominally healthy, donors likely had unrecorded immune exposures. The sample holds a few counts of this clone. Its antigen is as yet unknown.

The sequence was collected from a man in his thirties or forties in good health and CMV-seronegative. The rearrangement joins TRBV5-1 to TRBJ2-5; 7 nucleotides agree with TRBD1. The sample consisted of PBMCs. CDR3 in amino acids: CASSSGTDQETQYF. The CDR3 DNA is TGCGCCAGCAGCTCCGGGACAGACCAAGAGACCCAGTACTTC.